The 24 T cell receptor beta chains in this list originate from one sample, sequenced in a study of blood T cell repertoires in COVID-19. The table came from immunoSEQ multiplex PCR; TCRdb's copy has only in-frame clones and leaves some out. The table records 300,000 to 400,000 clones, around 86% of them present only once. What was sequenced was PBMCs or T cells enriched from blood (not recorded which). The receptor set was obtained from a woman aged 40 to 50 with acute COVID-19.

This chain uses TRBV24-1 with TRBJ2-3; no firm D call. Germline V lookup: CDR1 KGHDR, CDR2 SFDVKD. Trimming took off 5 bases at V and 0 bases at J, with 11 bases between the two ends. CDR3 size: 15 residues. The CDR3 here is CATSGGPESTDTQYF. The CDR3 DNA is TGTGCCACCAGTGGTGGCCCGGAGAGCACAGATACGCAGTATTTT.

CDR3 in DNA: TGTGCCAGCAGTCCCGAATTCCAGACAGGGAAGAACACTGAAGCTTTCTTT. Translation gives CASSPEFQTGKNTEAFF. The chain employs TRBV6-6 and TRBJ1-1; TRBD1 matches 7 bases. This CDR3 has 17 residues. J gave up 1 base and V 5 bases, and 13 bases lay outside the gene matches. Germline CDR1 and CDR2: MNHNY and SVGAGI (reference sequence).

This chain uses TRBV19 with TRBJ1-5; 8 bases are a match to TRBD1. V gave up 7 bases and J gave up 3 bases; unmatched junction bases: 14. Germline lookup yields CDR1 LNHDA and CDR2 SQIVND (reference sequence). The CDR3 is 17 amino acids. DNA of the CDR3: TGTGCCAGTACCCCACGCCCGGACAGGGCACCCAATCAGCCCCAGCATTTT. Translation gives CASTPRPDRAPNQPQHF.

The V call is TRBV7-9, the J call TRBJ2-5, with 10 bases matching TRBD1. CDR3 length equals 16 residues. Losses at the gene ends were 3 bases for V and 1 base for J; bases not matched to a gene: 5. Germline V lookup: CDR1 SEHNR, CDR2 FQNEAQ (reference sequence). The CDR3: CASSLGDRGRQETQYF. The CDR3 DNA is TGTGCCAGCAGCTTGGGAGACAGGGGGCGCCAAGAGACCCAGTACTTC.

The CDR3 here is CASGLGESNSPLHF. The DNA for the CDR3 is TGTGCTAGTGGTCTGGGGGAGTCTAATTCACCCCTCCACTTT. The chain carries TRBV12-5 and TRBJ1-6; D possibly corresponds to TRBD1 (5 bases). Trimming cost V 5 bases and J 6 bases, with 11 bases left between them. The CDR3 contains 14 residues. From germline, CDR1 is LGHNT and CDR2 FRNRAP.

This clone appeared a single time. J is TRBJ1-3 and V is TRBV5-5, with 7 bases matching TRBD1. This CDR3 contains 16 residues. Trimming cost V 4 bases and J 4 bases; bases outside gene matches: 11. The germline gives CDR1 SGHKS, CDR2 YYEKEE (reference sequence). The CDR3 loop is CASSAIGGATGNTIYF. The CDR3 bases are TGTGCCAGCAGCGCAATAGGGGGCGCGACCGGAAACACCATATATTTT.

The chain joins TRBV2 to TRBJ1-6; 8 bases align to TRBD1. The CDR3 length is 14 residues. The trim removed 7 bases at V and 7 bases at J, leaving 6 bases unmatched. Germline-derived CDR1 and CDR2 are SNHLY and FYNNEI. The DNA for the CDR3 is TGTGCCAGCATTCTACAGGGGGAAAATTCACCCCTCCACTTT. Encoded protein: CASILQGENSPLHF.

The chain joins TRBV7-2 to TRBJ2-7; D is perhaps TRBD2 (6 bases). CDR3 length: 13 residues. Germline V gene sequence: CDR1 SGHTA, CDR2 FQGNSA. V dropped 5 bases and J dropped 3 bases, with 11 bases sitting between them. CDR3 in amino acids: CASSGGGLYEQYF. DNA for the CDR3: TGTGCCAGCAGCGGAGGAGGGCTCTACGAGCAGTACTTC.

This clone has only a few counts. The rearrangement uses TRBV2 and TRBJ2-7; 7 nucleotides match TRBD1. Germline CDR1 is SNHLY and CDR2 is FYNNEI. V lost 5 bases and J lost 1; bases outside the gene matches: 8. There are 15 residues in the CDR3. The CDR3 loop reads CASSLNRGGSYEQYF. In DNA, the CDR3 is TGTGCCAGCAGTTTGAACAGGGGTGGGTCCTACGAGCAGTACTTC. Full variable domain (rest looked up from reference TRBV2 and TRBJ2-7): EPEVTQTPSHQVTQMGQEVILRCVPISNHLYFYWYRQILGQKVEFLVSFYNNEISEKSEIFDDQFSVERPDGSNFTLKIRSTKLEDSAMYFCASSLNRGGSYEQYFGPGTRLTVT.

The chain has TRBV19 and TRBJ2-2, with D maybe TRBD1 (6 bases). The CDR3 totals 14 residues. The germline CDR1 and CDR2 sequences are LNHDA and SQIVND (reference sequence). V was clipped by 11 bases and J by 6 bases, with 19 bases between them. CDR3 residues: CACRSSGVAGELFF. The DNA for the CDR3 is TGTGCCTGTCGATCATCAGGGGTGGCCGGGGAGCTGTTTTTT. Using reference TRBV19 and TRBJ2-2 for the parts outside the CDR3, the full variable domain is DGGITQSPKYLFRKEGQNVTLSCEQNLNHDAMYWYRQDPGQGLRLIYYSQIVNDFQKGDIAEGYSVSREKKESFPLTVTSAQKNPTAFYLCACRSSGVAGELFFGEGSRLTVL.

As regards this clone: Distinct nucleotide sequences in the sample also encode this CDR3. The chain recombines TRBV18 with TRBJ1-1, with D perhaps TRBD1 (6 bases). Trimming stripped 2 bases from V and 2 bases from J, with 12 bases between. Germline V gives CDR1 KGHSH, CDR2 LQKENI. This CDR3 spans 15 amino acids. The CDR3 here is CASSPSTGRNTEAFF. The CDR3, as DNA: TGTGCCAGCTCACCAAGTACAGGGAGAAACACTGAAGCTTTCTTT.

The chain is built from TRBV13 and TRBJ1-1; D not resolved. Germline-derived CDR1 and CDR2 are PRHDT and FYEKMQ (reference sequence). This CDR3 has 15 residues. V shed 5 bases and J shed 0 bases, with 13 bases lying between them. This CDR3 reads CASSRPLPMNTEAFF. DNA of the CDR3: TGTGCCAGCAGCCGCCCTCTACCGATGAACACTGAAGCTTTCTTT.

This sequence joins TRBV19 and TRBJ1-2; 7 bases are a match to TRBD1. CDR3 length: 16 amino acids. Unmatched junction bases numbered 21, after V lost 11 bases and J lost 6 bases. From germline, CDR1 is LNHDA and CDR2 SQIVND (reference sequence). CDR3 protein: CACIKPKHDRVDGYTF. The CDR3 DNA reads as TGTGCCTGTATTAAACCCAAACACGACAGGGTAGATGGCTACACCTTC.

V usage is TRBV19 and J usage is TRBJ1-1, with TRBD1 identical over 12 bases. This CDR3 is built from 18 residues. V shed 4 bases, J shed 0 bases, and the junction held 9 bases outside the gene matches. Germline CDR1 reads LNHDA; CDR2 reads SQIVND (reference sequence). The CDR3 DNA reads TGTGCCAGTAGTAGGGACAGGGGGCGTGGGGATCTGAACACTGAAGCTTTCTTT. Translation gives CASSRDRGRGDLNTEAFF.

The chain recombines TRBV12-5 with TRBJ2-3; 8 positions match TRBD1. CDR3 length: 15 amino acids. Germline V CDR1 and CDR2: LGHNT, FRNRAP. With 3 bases clipped from V and 2 bases from J, the junction kept 4 bases outside the gene matches. CDR3 sequence reads: CASGFGQGNTDTQYF. The CDR3 bases are TGTGCTAGTGGTTTCGGACAGGGTAACACAGATACGCAGTATTTT.

This rearrangement joins TRBV7-2 to TRBJ2-3, with D possibly TRBD2 on 5 matching bases. There are 18 residues in the CDR3. V was pared by 2 bases and J by 0 bases, with 18 bases between. CDR1 is SGHTA and CDR2 is FQGNSA in the germline V gene. CDR3 nucleotides: TGTGCCAGCAGCTTATTTATATACGGCGGAGGAAGCACAGATACGCAGTATTTT. It encodes CASSLFIYGGGSTDTQYF.

The chain uses TRBV7-9 and TRBJ2-3, with TRBD2 matching over 7 bases. With 3 bases clipped from V and 1 base from J, the junction kept 4 bases outside the gene matches. The CDR3 sequence is 15 residues long. Germline V gene data show CDR1 as SEHNR and CDR2 as FQNEAQ (reference sequence). Written as DNA, the CDR3 is TGTGCCAGCAGCTTTTCGGCGGGGGGCACAGATACGCAGTATTTT. Protein: CASSFSAGGTDTQYF.

The chain recombines TRBV6-1 with TRBJ2-7, with 9 bases matching TRBD1. This CDR3 contains 16 residues. V lost 2 bases and J lost 0; bases outside the gene matches: 5. Germline CDR1 and CDR2: MNHNS and SASEGT. The CDR3 loop is CASSEWDRASSYEQYF. CDR3 DNA sequence: TGTGCCAGCAGTGAATGGGACAGGGCTAGCTCCTACGAGCAGTACTTC.

The rearrangement joins TRBV7-9 to TRBJ1-1, with D unresolved. Trimming stripped 5 bases from V and 1 base from J, with 14 bases between. This CDR3 is 15 amino acids long. Germline CDR1 is SEHNR and CDR2 is FQNEAQ (reference sequence). CDR3 protein: CASSLEITENTEAFF. CDR3 nucleotides: TGTGCCAGCAGCCTCGAAATAACAGAGAACACTGAAGCTTTCTTT.

The V call is TRBV7-9, the J call TRBJ1-2; the D gene is possibly TRBD1 (5 bases). The CDR3 length is 12 residues. V lost 6 bases, J lost 8 bases, and 13 bases lay in between. Germline CDR1 SEHNR, CDR2 FQNEAQ (reference sequence). The CDR3 reads CASSSDRQGYTF. The DNA for the CDR3 is TGTGCCAGCAGTTCCGACAGACAGGGCTACACCTTC.

This chain links TRBV18 with TRBJ2-7; TRBD2 matches at 13 bases. The CDR3 spans 14 residues. J gave up 7 bases and V 5 bases, and 5 bases lay outside the gene matches. Germline CDR1 reads KGHSH; CDR2 reads LQKENI. The CDR3 region has the DNA TGTGCCAGCTCAGTGGGACTAGCGGGAAAGGAGCAGTACTTC. It yields the protein CASSVGLAGKEQYF.

The rearrangement uses TRBV6-2 or TRBV6-3 and TRBJ2-5, with 7 bases fitting TRBD1. Germline V gene sequence: CDR1 MNHEY, CDR2 SVGEGT. V lost 0 bases to trimming and J lost 7 bases; unmatched junction nucleotides: 8. CDR3 size: 15 residues. CDR3 sequence: CASSYSGTAEGTQYF. The CDR3 coding sequence is TGTGCCAGCAGTTACTCCGGGACAGCTGAGGGGACCCAGTACTTC.

The CDR3 spells CASSSYLGGGSSYNEQFF. The CDR3 nucleotides read TGTGCCAGCAGCTCCTACCTTGGCGGGGGTAGCTCCTACAATGAGCAGTTCTTC. The rearrangement joins TRBV7-3 to TRBJ2-1; 7 bases are a match to TRBD2. The CDR3 spans 18 residues. In germline, CDR1 is SGHTA, CDR2 FQGTGA. The J segment lost 0 bases and the V segment lost 4 bases, leaving 12 bases of the junction unmatched.

This clone has only a few counts. CDR3 loop: CASTYSLQVPNVSPLHF. The CDR3 nucleotides are TGTGCCAGCACCTACTCCTTACAGGTTCCTAACGTTTCACCCCTCCACTTT. This sequence joins TRBV7-2 and TRBJ1-6; D is possibly TRBD1 (5 bases). The V end lost 7 bases, the J end lost 9 bases, and 25 bases lay between the germline ends. Per germline, CDR1 SGHTA and CDR2 FQGNSA. The CDR3 has 17 amino acids.